The present T cell receptor beta chain was sequenced within a study of CD8 T cells in ankylosing spondylitis. Turning to this clonotype: Its cognate antigen is unknown.

Study results and caveats: Seemingly distinctive of ankylosing spondylitis blood was a TCR beta motif formed by eight highly homologous variants.

This CDR3 region has 15 residues. Per the germline V gene, CDR1 is SGDLS and CDR2 is YYNGEE. Trimming stripped 0 bases from V and 5 bases from J, with 12 bases between. A single record per CDR3 protein comes from TCRdb applying MiXCR to the 5' RACE reads. The sample has approximately 550,000 distinct CDR3 sequences; roughly 13% are singletons. This chain links TRBV9 with TRBJ1-5; no firm D call. This receptor was taken from a male donor with ankylosing spondylitis. Sequenced input: blood, either unsorted or a sorted T cell fraction (not recorded which). The CDR3 spells CASSVGAGTHQPQHF. The CDR3, as DNA: TGTGCCAGCAGCGTAGGAGCAGGTACACATCAGCCCCAGCATTTT.